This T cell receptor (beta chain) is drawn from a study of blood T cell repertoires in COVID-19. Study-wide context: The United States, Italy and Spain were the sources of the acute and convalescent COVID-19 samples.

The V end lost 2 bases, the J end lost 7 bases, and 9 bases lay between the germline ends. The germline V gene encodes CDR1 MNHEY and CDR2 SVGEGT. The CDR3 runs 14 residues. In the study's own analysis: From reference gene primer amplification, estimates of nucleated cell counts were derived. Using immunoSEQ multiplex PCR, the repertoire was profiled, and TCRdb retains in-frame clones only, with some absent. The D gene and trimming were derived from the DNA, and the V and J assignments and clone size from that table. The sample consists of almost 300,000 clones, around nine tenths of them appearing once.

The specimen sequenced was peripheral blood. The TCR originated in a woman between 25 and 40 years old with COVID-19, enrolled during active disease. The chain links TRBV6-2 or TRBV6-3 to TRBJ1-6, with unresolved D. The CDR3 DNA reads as TGTGCCAGCAGTTACGGTTCCCGGAATTCACCCCTCCACTTT. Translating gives CASSYGSRNSPLHF.